This entry lists 16 T cell receptor beta chains sequenced from one sample in a study of blood T cell repertoires in COVID-19. Generated by immunoSEQ multiplex PCR, the TCRdb table keeps only in-frame clones and is missing some. Of 150,000 to 200,000 clones in the sample, about four fifths were seen once. Material: peripheral blood. Every receptor here comes from a woman older than 75 with acute or convalescent COVID-19.

The J gene is TRBJ1-1, the V gene TRBV5-1; the match to TRBD1 covers 9 bases. V lost 3 bases to trimming and J lost 4 bases; unmatched junction nucleotides: 7. Germline CDR1 reads SGHRS; CDR2 reads YFSETQ. The CDR3 is 15 amino acids. The CDR3 DNA is TGCGCCAGCAGCTCTAAACAGGGGGCAGGCACTGAAGCTTTCTTT. This gives the protein CASSSKQGAGTEAFF.

The genes are TRBV7-9 and TRBJ2-1; tentatively, D is TRBD2 (6 bases). V dropped 5 bases and J dropped 4 bases, with 9 bases sitting between them. CDR1 and CDR2 from the germline V gene are SEHNR and FQNEAQ (reference sequence). This CDR3 has 13 amino acids. The CDR3 sequence is CASSLGLYNEQFF. The CDR3 DNA sequence: TGTGCCAGCAGCCTGGGACTTTACAATGAGCAGTTCTTC.

The chain has TRBV6-5 and TRBJ1-2, with TRBD1 matching over 12 bases. Per germline, CDR1 MNHEY and CDR2 SVGAGI. CDR3 length equals 15 residues. V shed 6 bases and J 9 bases; nucleotides not matched to a gene: 11. As DNA, the CDR3 is TGTGCCAGCAGAAAGACCGGGACAGGGGGCAATCGCTACACCTTC. Its translation is CASRKTGTGGNRYTF.

This clone was observed a handful of times. The V call is TRBV30, the J call TRBJ1-4, with D hard to call. The V gene's germline CDR1 is GTSNPN and CDR2 SVGIG (reference sequence). V was pared by 0 bases and J by 8 bases, with 7 bases between. The CDR3 length is 12 residues. CDR3: CAWSVLVEKLFF. The CDR3 bases are TGTGCCTGGAGTGTACTCGTCGAAAAACTGTTTTTT.

The rearrangement uses TRBV9 and TRBJ1-4, with 10 bases that match TRBD1. Germline V gene lookup returns CDR1 SGDLS and CDR2 YYNGEE. J gave up 4 bases and V 3 bases, and 3 bases lay outside the gene matches. This CDR3 region has 15 residues. CDR3 DNA sequence: TGTGCCAGCAGCGCCGGGACAGGGGTTAATGAAAAACTGTTTTTT. It translates to CASSAGTGVNEKLFF.

The J gene is TRBJ1-2, the V gene TRBV27, with TRBD1 identical over 8 bases. Germline values: CDR1 MNHEY, CDR2 SMNVEV (reference sequence). The length of the CDR3 is 15 residues. The ends lost 5 bases at V and 4 bases at J; junction bases unmatched: 9. CDR3 region: CASSRSQGAVYGYTF. The CDR3 region has the DNA TGTGCCAGCAGTCGATCGCAGGGGGCAGTCTATGGCTACACCTTC.

This chain uses TRBV5-5 with TRBJ2-1; 7 positions agree with TRBD2. Trimming took 4 bases from V and 5 from J; bases not matched to a gene: 15. Germline loops: CDR1 SGHKS, CDR2 YYEKEE (reference sequence). This CDR3 spans 17 amino acids. CDR3 sequence reads: CASSLGGWGPIDNEQFF. CDR3 nucleotide sequence: TGTGCCAGCAGCCTCGGGGGGTGGGGTCCCATCGACAATGAGCAGTTCTTC.

The chain employs TRBV24-1 and TRBJ1-5; TRBD1 aligns across 12 bases. This CDR3 is 16 amino acids long. Germline V gives CDR1 KGHDR, CDR2 SFDVKD. Germline trimming cut 2 bases from V and 6 bases from J; bases unmatched to any gene: 4. CDR3 sequence: CATSDCRDRGPQPQHF. CDR3 DNA: TGTGCCACCAGTGATTGCCGGGACAGGGGGCCTCAGCCCCAGCATTTT.

The CDR3, as DNA: TGCGCCAGCACCCCGACAGGGCTTAACTATGGCTACACCTTC. Amino acid sequence: CASTPTGLNYGYTF. V usage is TRBV5-1 and J usage is TRBJ1-2; 7 bases are shared with TRBD1. There are 14 residues in the CDR3. CDR1 SGHRS and CDR2 YFSETQ come from the germline V gene. The trim removed 6 bases at V and 1 base at J, leaving 6 bases unmatched.

This sequence joins TRBV28 and TRBJ2-7; 9 bases map to TRBD1. With V trimmed by 7 bases and J by 5 bases, 15 bases remained unmatched. This CDR3 comprises 16 residues. Germline assignment: CDR1 MDHEN and CDR2 SYDVKM. The CDR3 sequence is CASTIGGTGWRDEQYF. The CDR3 DNA reads TGTGCCAGCACCATAGGGGGGACAGGGTGGCGGGACGAGCAGTACTTC.

The genes are TRBV6-4 and TRBJ1-5; D possibly corresponds to TRBD1 (5 bases). This CDR3 is 13 amino acids long. The V gene lost 8 bases and the J gene lost 6 bases, with 14 bases spanning the gap. Germline-derived CDR1 and CDR2 are MRHNA and SNTAGT. The CDR3 sequence: CASSLGAAQPQHF. CDR3 sequence (DNA): TGTGCCAGCTCCCTAGGGGCCGCTCAGCCCCAGCATTTT.

There are a few counts of this clone. The rearrangement links TRBV28 to TRBJ2-3; TRBD2 aligns across 8 bases. CDR1 MDHEN and CDR2 SYDVKM come from the germline V gene. CDR3 length: 15 residues. V shed 6 bases and J 1 base; nucleotides not matched to a gene: 6. The CDR3 DNA sequence: TGTGCCAGCAGCTTGGGACTAGTTGGCACAGATACGCAGTATTTT. This translates into CASSLGLVGTDTQYF.

The CDR3 loop reads CAWSHGTQGDYGYTF. CDR3 sequence (DNA): TGTGCCTGGAGTCACGGGACACAGGGGGACTATGGCTACACCTTC. This chain uses TRBV30 with TRBJ1-2, with 8 bases aligning to TRBD1. The V and J ends lost 2 bases and 3 bases, in that order; junction bases with no gene match: 8. The CDR3 contains 15 residues. Germline values: CDR1 GTSNPN, CDR2 SVGIG (reference sequence). The entire variable domain, with the rest obtained from reference TRBV30 and TRBJ1-2, is as follows: SQTIHQWPATLVQPVGSPLSLECTVEGTSNPNLYWYRQAAGRGLQLLFYSVGIGQISSEVPQNLSASRPQDRQFILSSKKLLLSDSGFYLCAWSHGTQGDYGYTFGSGTRLTVV.

The count of this clone is one. The chain is built from TRBV20-1 and TRBJ1-2, with 7 bases identical to TRBD1. This CDR3 is 11 amino acids long. Germline V gives CDR1 DFQATT, CDR2 SNEGSKA (reference sequence). The V segment lost 3 bases and the J segment 7 bases; nucleotides outside the gene matches: 2. CDR3 DNA sequence: TGCAGTGCTAGGCAGGGGGGTGGCTACACCTTC. It yields the protein CSARQGGGYTF.

The genes are TRBV29-1 and TRBJ2-2; 7 nucleotides match TRBD1. The V gene end was trimmed by 7 bases and the J gene end by 0 bases; junction bases not matched to a gene: 11. The CDR3 runs to 16 residues. Germline V lookup: CDR1 SQVTM, CDR2 ANQGSEA. This CDR3 reads CSGRQGKGSNTGELFF. The CDR3 DNA follows: TGCAGCGGTAGACAGGGCAAGGGGTCGAACACCGGGGAGCTGTTTTTT.

The chain couples TRBV11-2 to TRBJ2-7; 8 bases align to TRBD1. Germline V gene data show CDR1 as SGHAT and CDR2 as FQNNGV. This CDR3 contains 14 residues. J gave up 7 bases and V 1 base, and 6 bases lay outside the gene matches. CDR3 sequence: CASSLGQGAREQYF. The CDR3 DNA is TGTGCCAGCAGCTTAGGCCAGGGGGCCAGAGAGCAGTACTTC.